This T cell receptor beta chain was observed in a study of CD8 T cells in Susac syndrome. Trimming left V 8 bases short and J 6 bases short, with 19 bases between. The germline V gene has CDR1 SGHVS and CDR2 FNYEAQ. The CDR3 has 14 residues. The study sequenced TCR beta in blood CD8+ and CD4+ T cells. Random-hexamer reverse transcription was applied to roughly 0.5 to 1 ug RNA. TCRdb recomputed calls from the immunoSEQ multiplex PCR reads with MiXCR, one row per CDR3 protein. The sample lists about 280,000 distinct CDR3 sequences, approximately 81% seen once, with over 0.1% in the top ten. The TCR comes from a human donor with multiple sclerosis. Sequenced material: CD8+ T cells from PBMCs. The genes are TRBV7-6 and TRBJ1-2; tentative D call: TRBD1 (6 bases). The CDR3 loop reads CASGSQGGGDGYTF. The CDR3 coding sequence is TGTGCCAGCGGCTCACAGGGAGGCGGCGATGGCTACACCTTC.